The entry below gives a single TCR beta chain sequence along with its context. The antigen this receptor binds is unknown. Base quality data are lacking; no much larger clone is found one base away. Hyperthyroidism was defined as stable when no progression to ophthalmopathy occurred within 18 months of follow-up. Hyperthyroidism patients were newly diagnosed, were aged 18 to 65 years, and had a disease duration under 2 months. Patients were excluded if they had other autoimmune diseases, uncontrolled infections, pregnancy or lactation. Clinical symptoms, serum thyroxine, TRAb, thyroid ultrasound and orbital computed tomography were used for diagnosis. Ficoll-Paque density gradient centrifugation was used to isolate PBMCs from 8 to 10 ml of fresh peripheral blood. Trizol reagent was used to extract the total RNA, and its quality was then checked on an Agilent 2100 Bioanalyzer. This specimen belongs to a study of Graves' ophthalmopathy and Graves' hyperthyroidism (dated by TCRdb to the late 2010s). For context, the study as a whole: Peripheral blood samples were taken at the time of initial diagnosis, before any treatment was given. To tell Graves' ophthalmopathy apart from Graves' hyperthyroidism, and to predict which patients would progress to ophthalmopathy, the study relied on TCR beta repertoire signatures. In total, 120 to 150 blood samples were TCR-sequenced: fewer than 50 ophthalmopathy, under 85 hyperthyroidism and about 17 hyperthyroidism-to-ophthalmopathy patients. A discovery set of 95 to 100 patients (43 ophthalmopathy, 60 or so stable hyperthyroidism) was enrolled to explore V-J signatures distinguishing ophthalmopathy from hyperthyroidism. An independent validation cohort was composed of 18 hyperthyroidism patients and around 16 patients who later progressed from hyperthyroidism to ophthalmopathy. In more than five hyperthyroidism patients, the T-cell repertoires found in thyroid tissue were compared with those found in blood. Following sample collection, hyperthyroidism patients were given methimazole at a starting dose of 30 mg daily, and ophthalmopathy patients were given high-dose intravenous methylprednisolone. The approximately 98 discovery patients were randomly divided into training and test sets at a 7:3 ratio.

For repertoire sequencing, TCR beta CDR3 regions were amplified from RNA transcripts. The first round of RT-PCR was done with HTBI primers and the Qiagen OneStep RT-PCR kit, and was followed by a second round of multiplex PCR, then size selection and purification. Sequencing of the libraries was carried out on an Illumina HiSeq2000 in paired-end mode with 100 bp reads. From the authors' description of their analysis: SOAPnuke was used for read processing, and reads with adapters, uncalled bases, a mean Phred below 15, or no exact constant-primer or identifier match were discarded. High-quality paired reads were merged with COPE v1.2.5. Each unique nucleotide sequence was treated as a clonotype, and MiTCR v1.1 was used to align the clonotypes to the IMGT TRB V, D and J references. The analysis was limited to V-J combinations with a frequency above 0.0001, which together covered over 99% of the repertoires. For each V-J combination, a TCR clonal expansion and chaos score was defined as the ratio of F50 clonal expansion to chaos observed in the TCRdist matrix. Features were reduced by Welch's t-statistics and random forest to 10 to 15 V-J combinations, which fed a naive Bayes classifier. Thyroid-blood repertoire similarity was quantified with the Morisita-Horn index. The raw public data were reprocessed by TCRdb itself: fastp quality trimming at Q25, MiXCR clonotype calling, in-frame beta chains only. Each record represents a unique CDR3 protein, reported with the most common genes and DNA among its rows. What appears here as the V and J calls and clone size reflects TCRdb's work, not the paper's. This sample is represented by about 420,000 distinct CDR3 sequences; over 20% of them were singletons. Jointly, the top ten make up around 3.2% of the sample.

Beyond this particular receptor, the publication reports: No statistical method was used to set the sample size in advance, and the investigators knew which group each participant was assigned to. In validation, the model predicted ophthalmopathy progression with about 70% sensitivity and roughly 72% specificity; some 13 predicted patients were CT-confirmed with GO in a median of approximately 6.5 months. The 13-signature model separated ophthalmopathy from stable hyperthyroidism with around 90% sensitivity and about 81% specificity in cross-validation, and 80%/75% in the test set. Among expanded thyroid clonotypes with frequency above 0.001, most also showed up in blood, which suggests that blood repertoires may reflect the thyroid immune response.

From the germline V gene, CDR1 is MNHEY and CDR2 is SVGEGT. V is pared back by 1 base and J by 9 bases, with 13 bases lying between the germline termini. The CDR3 starts with the cysteine, ends with the phenylalanine, and has 15 residues. The CDR3 DNA has 45 bases and is translated from base 1. The TCR was taken from a woman younger than 35 with stable Graves' hyperthyroidism. Donor details come from another sample of the same person, matched by shared clones. Rearrangement joined TRBV6-2 or TRBV6-3 to TRBJ1-6, with the D gene uncertain. What was sequenced was peripheral blood. CDR3 sequence: CASSYYRRSLSPLHF. DNA sequence: TGTGCCAGCAGTTACTATCGTAGAAGCCTTTCACCCCTCCACTTT.